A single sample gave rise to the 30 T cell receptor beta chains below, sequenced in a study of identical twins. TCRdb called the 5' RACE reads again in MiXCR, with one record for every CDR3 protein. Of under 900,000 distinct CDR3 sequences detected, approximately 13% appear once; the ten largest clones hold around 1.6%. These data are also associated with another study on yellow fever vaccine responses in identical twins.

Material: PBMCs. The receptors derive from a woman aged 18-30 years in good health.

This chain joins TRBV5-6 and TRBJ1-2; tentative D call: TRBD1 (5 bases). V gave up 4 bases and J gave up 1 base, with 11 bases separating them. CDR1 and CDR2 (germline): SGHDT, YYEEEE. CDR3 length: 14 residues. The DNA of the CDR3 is TGTGCCAGCAGCGTAGGGACCTTTAACTATGGCTACACCTTC. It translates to CASSVGTFNYGYTF.

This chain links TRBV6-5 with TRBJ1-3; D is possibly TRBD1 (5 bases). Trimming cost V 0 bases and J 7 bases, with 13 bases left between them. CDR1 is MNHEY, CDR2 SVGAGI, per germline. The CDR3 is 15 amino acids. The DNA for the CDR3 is TGTGCCAGCAGTTACTCGGGGCCGGACGGTAACACCATATATTTT. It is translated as CASSYSGPDGNTIYF.

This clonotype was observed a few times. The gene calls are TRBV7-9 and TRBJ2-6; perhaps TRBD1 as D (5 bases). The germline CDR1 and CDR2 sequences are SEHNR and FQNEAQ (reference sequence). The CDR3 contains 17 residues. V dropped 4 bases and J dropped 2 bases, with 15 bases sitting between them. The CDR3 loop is CASSSRRVPAGANVLTF. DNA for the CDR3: TGTGCCAGCAGCTCCCGCAGGGTTCCGGCTGGGGCCAACGTCCTGACTTTC.

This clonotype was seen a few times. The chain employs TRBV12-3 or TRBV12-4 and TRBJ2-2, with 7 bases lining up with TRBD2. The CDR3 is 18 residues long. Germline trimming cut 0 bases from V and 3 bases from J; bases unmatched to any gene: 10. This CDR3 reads CASSLAPWSSGYTGELFF. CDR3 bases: TGTGCCAGCAGTTTAGCCCCCTGGTCTAGCGGCTACACCGGGGAGCTGTTTTTT.

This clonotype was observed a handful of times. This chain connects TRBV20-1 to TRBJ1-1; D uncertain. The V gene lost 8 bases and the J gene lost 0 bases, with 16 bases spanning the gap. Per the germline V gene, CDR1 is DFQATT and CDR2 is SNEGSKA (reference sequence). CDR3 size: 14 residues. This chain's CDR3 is CSLRLGRMNTEAFF. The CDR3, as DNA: TGCAGTCTCAGGCTCGGGAGAATGAACACTGAAGCTTTCTTT.

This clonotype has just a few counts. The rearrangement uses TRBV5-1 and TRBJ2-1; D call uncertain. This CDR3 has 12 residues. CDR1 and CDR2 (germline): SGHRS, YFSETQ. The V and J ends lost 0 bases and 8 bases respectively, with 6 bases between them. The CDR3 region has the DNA TGCGCCAGCAGCTTGGAGAGGCATGAGCAGTTCTTC. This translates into CASSLERHEQFF.

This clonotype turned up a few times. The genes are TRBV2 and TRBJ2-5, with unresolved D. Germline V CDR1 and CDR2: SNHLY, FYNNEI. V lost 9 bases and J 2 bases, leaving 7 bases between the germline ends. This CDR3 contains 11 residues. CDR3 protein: CASLDQETQYF. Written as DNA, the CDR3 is TGTGCCAGTTTGGATCAAGAGACCCAGTACTTC.

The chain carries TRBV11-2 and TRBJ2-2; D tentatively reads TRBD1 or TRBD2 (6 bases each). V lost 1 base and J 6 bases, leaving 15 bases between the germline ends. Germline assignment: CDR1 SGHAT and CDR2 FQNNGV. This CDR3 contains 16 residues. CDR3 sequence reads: CASSLGRGEPAGELFF. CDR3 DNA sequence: TGTGCCAGCAGCTTAGGAAGGGGGGAGCCGGCCGGGGAGCTGTTTTTT.

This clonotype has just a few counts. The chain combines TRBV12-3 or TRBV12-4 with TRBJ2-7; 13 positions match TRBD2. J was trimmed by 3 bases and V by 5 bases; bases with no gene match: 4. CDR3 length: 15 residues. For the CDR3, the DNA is TGTGCCAGCAGTGGAAGACTAGCGGGAGGCTACGAGCAGTACTTC. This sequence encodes CASSGRLAGGYEQYF.

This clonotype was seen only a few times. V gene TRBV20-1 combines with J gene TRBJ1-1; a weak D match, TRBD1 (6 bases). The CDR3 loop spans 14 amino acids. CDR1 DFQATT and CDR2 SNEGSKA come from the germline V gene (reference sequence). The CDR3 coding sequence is TGCGTCGTTAGTCGGGGGCGGGATGAAACTGAAGCTTTCTTT. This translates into CVVSRGRDETEAFF.

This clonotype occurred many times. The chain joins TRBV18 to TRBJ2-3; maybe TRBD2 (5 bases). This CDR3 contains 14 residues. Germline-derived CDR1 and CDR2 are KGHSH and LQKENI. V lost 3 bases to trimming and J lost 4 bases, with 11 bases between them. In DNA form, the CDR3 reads TGTGCCAGCTCACCGATACGGGGTTCAGATACGCAGTATTTT. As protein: CASSPIRGSDTQYF.

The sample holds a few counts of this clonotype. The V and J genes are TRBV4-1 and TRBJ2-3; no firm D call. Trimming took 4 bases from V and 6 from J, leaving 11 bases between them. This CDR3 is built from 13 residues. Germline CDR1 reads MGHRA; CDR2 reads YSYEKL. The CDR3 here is CASSPLGLDTQYF. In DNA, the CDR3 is TGCGCCAGCAGCCCCCTCGGGTTGGATACGCAGTATTTT.

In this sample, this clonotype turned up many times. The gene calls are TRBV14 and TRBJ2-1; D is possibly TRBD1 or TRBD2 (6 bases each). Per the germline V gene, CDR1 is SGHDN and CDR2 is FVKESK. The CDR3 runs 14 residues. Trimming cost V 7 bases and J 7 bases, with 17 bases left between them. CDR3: CASNYGGPGNEQFF. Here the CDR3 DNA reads TGTGCCAGCAACTACGGGGGCCCGGGTAATGAGCAGTTCTTC.

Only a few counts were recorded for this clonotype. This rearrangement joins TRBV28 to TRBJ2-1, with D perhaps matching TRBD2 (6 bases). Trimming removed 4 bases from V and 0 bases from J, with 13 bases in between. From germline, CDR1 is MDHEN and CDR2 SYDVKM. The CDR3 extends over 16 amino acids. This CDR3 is CASSSSSASSYNEQFF. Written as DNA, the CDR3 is TGTGCCAGCAGTTCCTCTAGCGCCAGCTCCTACAATGAGCAGTTCTTC.

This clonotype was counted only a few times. CDR3 in amino acids: CASSQGGRVPYEQYF. CDR3 in DNA: TGTGCCAGCAGCCAAGGGGGTCGAGTTCCCTACGAGCAGTACTTC. V usage is TRBV3-1 and J usage is TRBJ2-7; no clear D gene. The CDR3 is made up of 15 amino acids. V lost 1 base and J lost 2, with 12 bases in between. Per the germline V gene, CDR1 is LGHDT and CDR2 is YNNKEL (reference sequence).

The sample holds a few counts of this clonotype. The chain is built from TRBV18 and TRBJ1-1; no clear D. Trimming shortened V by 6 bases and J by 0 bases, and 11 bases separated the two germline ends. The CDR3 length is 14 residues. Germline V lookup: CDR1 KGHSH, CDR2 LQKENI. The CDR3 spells CASSTKPVNTEAFF. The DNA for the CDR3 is TGTGCCAGCTCGACCAAGCCCGTGAACACTGAAGCTTTCTTT. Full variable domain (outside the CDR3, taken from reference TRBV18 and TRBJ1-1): NAGVMQNPRHLVRRRGQEARLRCSPMKGHSHVYWYRQLPEEGLKFMVYLQKENIIDESGMPKERFSAEFPKEGPSILRIQQVVRGDSAAYFCASSTKPVNTEAFFGQGTRLTVV.

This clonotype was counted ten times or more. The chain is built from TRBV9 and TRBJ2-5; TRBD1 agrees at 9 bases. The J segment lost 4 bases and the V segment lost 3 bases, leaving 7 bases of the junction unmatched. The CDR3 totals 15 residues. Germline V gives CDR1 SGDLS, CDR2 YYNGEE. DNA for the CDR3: TGTGCCAGCAGCGCCTCCGGGACAGGGACAGAGACCCAGTACTTC. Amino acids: CASSASGTGTETQYF.

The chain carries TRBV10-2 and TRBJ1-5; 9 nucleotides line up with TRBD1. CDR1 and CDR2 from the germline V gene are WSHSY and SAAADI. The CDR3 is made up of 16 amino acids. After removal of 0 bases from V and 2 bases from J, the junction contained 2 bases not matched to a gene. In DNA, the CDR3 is TGCGCCAGCAGTGAGTCCGGGACAGGGCGCAATCAGCCCCAGCATTTT. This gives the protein CASSESGTGRNQPQHF.

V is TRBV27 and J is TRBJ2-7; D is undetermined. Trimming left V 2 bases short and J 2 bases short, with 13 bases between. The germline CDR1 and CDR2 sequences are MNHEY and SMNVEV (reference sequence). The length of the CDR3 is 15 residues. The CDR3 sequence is CASSLDGDGAYEQYF. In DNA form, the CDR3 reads TGTGCCAGCAGTTTAGACGGTGATGGGGCCTACGAGCAGTACTTC.

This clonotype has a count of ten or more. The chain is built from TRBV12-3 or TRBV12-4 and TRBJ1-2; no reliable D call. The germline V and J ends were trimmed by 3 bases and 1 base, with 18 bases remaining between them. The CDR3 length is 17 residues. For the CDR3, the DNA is TGTGCCAGCAGTTTTCCCGATGATGGCGTCCTTAACTATGGCTACACCTTC. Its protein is CASSFPDDGVLNYGYTF.

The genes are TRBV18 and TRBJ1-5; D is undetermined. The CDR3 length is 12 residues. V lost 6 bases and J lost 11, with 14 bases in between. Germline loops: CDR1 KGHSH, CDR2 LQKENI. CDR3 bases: TGTGCCAGCTCGACGGCAAGTGAAGCCCAGCATTTT. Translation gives CASSTASEAQHF.

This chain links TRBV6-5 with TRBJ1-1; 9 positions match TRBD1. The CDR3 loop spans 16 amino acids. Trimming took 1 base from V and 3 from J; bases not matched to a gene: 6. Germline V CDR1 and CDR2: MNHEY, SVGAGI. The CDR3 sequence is CASSYLKGQGYTEAFF. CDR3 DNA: TGTGCCAGCAGTTACTTGAAGGGACAGGGTTACACTGAAGCTTTCTTT.

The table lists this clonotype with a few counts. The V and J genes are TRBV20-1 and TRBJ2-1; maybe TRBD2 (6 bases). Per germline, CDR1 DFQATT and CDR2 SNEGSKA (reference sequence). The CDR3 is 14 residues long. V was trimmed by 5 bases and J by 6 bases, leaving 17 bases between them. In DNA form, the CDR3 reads TGCAGTGCTGGGGAACGGGAGAGATTCAATGAGCAGTTCTTC. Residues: CSAGERERFNEQFF.

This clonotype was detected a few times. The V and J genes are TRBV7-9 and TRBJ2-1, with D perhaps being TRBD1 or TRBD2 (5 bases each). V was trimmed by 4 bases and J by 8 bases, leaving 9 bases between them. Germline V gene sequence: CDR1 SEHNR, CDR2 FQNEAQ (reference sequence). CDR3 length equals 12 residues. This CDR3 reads CASSYGTHEQFF. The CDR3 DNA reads TGTGCCAGCAGCTACGGGACGCATGAGCAGTTCTTC.

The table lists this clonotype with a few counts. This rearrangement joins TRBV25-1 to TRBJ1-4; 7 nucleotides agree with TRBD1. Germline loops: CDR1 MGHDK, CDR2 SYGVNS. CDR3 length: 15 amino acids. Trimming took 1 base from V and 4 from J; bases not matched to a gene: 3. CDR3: CASSEWGTVNEKLFF. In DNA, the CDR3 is TGTGCCAGCAGTGAATGGGGGACAGTTAATGAAAAACTGTTTTTT.

Written as DNA, the CDR3 is TGTGCCAGCAGCCAAGGGACGAAAAACATTCAGTACTTC. Amino acids: CASSQGTKNIQYF. The chain uses TRBV3-1 and TRBJ2-4; D is undetermined. V was clipped by 1 base and J by 4 bases, with 5 bases between them. The CDR3 has 13 amino acids. Germline values: CDR1 LGHDT, CDR2 YNNKEL (reference sequence).

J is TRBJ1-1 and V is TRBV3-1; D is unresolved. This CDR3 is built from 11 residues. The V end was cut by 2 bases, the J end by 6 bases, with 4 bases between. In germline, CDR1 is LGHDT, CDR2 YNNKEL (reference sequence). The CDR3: CASSQTSEAFF. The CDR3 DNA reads TGTGCCAGCAGCCAAACATCTGAAGCTTTCTTT.

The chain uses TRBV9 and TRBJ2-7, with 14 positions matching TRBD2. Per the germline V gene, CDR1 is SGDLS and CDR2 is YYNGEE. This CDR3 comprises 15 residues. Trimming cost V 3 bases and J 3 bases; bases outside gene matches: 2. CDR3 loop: CASSAGLAGDYEQYF. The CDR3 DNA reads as TGTGCCAGCAGCGCGGGACTAGCGGGAGACTACGAGCAGTACTTC.

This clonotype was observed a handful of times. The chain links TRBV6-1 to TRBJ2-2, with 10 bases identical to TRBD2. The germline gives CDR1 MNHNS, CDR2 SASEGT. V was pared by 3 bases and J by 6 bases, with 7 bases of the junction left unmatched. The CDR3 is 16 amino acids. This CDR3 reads CASSERASGSSGELFF. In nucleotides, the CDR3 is TGTGCCAGCAGTGAGAGGGCTAGCGGGAGTTCCGGGGAGCTGTTTTTT.

Here the CDR3 DNA reads TGCGCCAGCAGCGCTTATGGACAGGGGGCACATTCCGAAAAACTGTTTTTT. It is translated as CASSAYGQGAHSEKLFF. The chain has TRBV4-1 and TRBJ1-4, with 11 bases identical to TRBD1. Germline loops: CDR1 MGHRA, CDR2 YSYEKL. The trim removed 5 bases at V and 8 bases at J, leaving 13 bases unmatched. The CDR3 is 17 residues long.